This T cell receptor (beta chain) was documented in a study of blood T cell repertoires in COVID-19. Study information: PBMCs, B-cell-depleted T cells, or T cells were the source of the cDNA or gDNA that made up the material.

Using immunoSEQ multiplex PCR, the repertoire was profiled, and TCRdb retains in-frame clones only, with some absent. The table shows hundreds of thousands of clones, with about 83% occurring only once. The CDR3 sequence is 14 residues long. Germline loops: CDR1 LGHDT, CDR2 YNNKEL (reference sequence). Trimming removed 2 bases at V and 0 bases at J, with 5 bases between. This study enrolled people aged about 18 to 100 from around 26 US geographic areas. Participants' own reports of clinical history determined their cohort assignment. Donors of Cohort 3 who recovered were those that had two negative PCRs, clearance, or symptom resolution.

The receptor was isolated from a woman between 45 and 65 years old who had recovered from COVID-19. The rearrangement links TRBV3-1 (or the pseudogene TRBV3-2) to TRBJ1-3; D unclear. The specimen was PBMCs or T cells enriched from blood (not recorded which). CDR3 in amino acids: CASSQTHSGNTIYF. DNA for the CDR3: TGTGCCAGCAGCCAAACTCACTCTGGAAACACCATATATTTT.